This T cell receptor beta chain was found in a study of blood T cell repertoires in COVID-19. For the study at large: Acute and convalescent COVID-19 specimens originated in the United States, Italy and Spain. T cells, B-cell-depleted T cells, or PBMCs supplied cDNA or gDNA.

TCRdb keeps only in-frame clones here, not all; method: immunoSEQ multiplex PCR. There are approximately 11,000 clones in the sample; around four fifths occur only once, and under 40% lies in the top ten. CDR1 is SGHTA, CDR2 FQGTGA, per germline. The junction had 7 bases not matched to a gene; V was cut back by 4 bases and J by 5 bases. This CDR3 has 15 amino acids. This clonotype originated in a man between 45 and 60 years old with active COVID-19. Sequencing was performed on peripheral blood. The chain couples TRBV7-3 to TRBJ2-5; 10 bases align to TRBD1. The CDR3 sequence: CASSWGTGVGETQYF. DNA of the CDR3: TGTGCCAGCAGCTGGGGGACAGGGGTAGGGGAGACCCAGTACTTC.